One sample yielded the 29 T cell receptor beta chains listed below, sequenced in a study of Ad26.COV2.S vaccination and SARS-CoV-2 variants (dated by TCRdb to about 2021). The sample's treatment or condition label is to be understood as: 15 to 20 received Ad26.COV2.S at low or high dose, single or two shots; about 5 received placebo; per-sample allocation not given. Repertoires of vaccine and placebo recipients were sequenced from samples taken on day 63 after the first injection. The method was the immunoSEQ multiplex PCR assay. TCRdb stores this immuneACCESS table with in-frame sequences only. Part of the clones is absent; in the studies checked, under half of the shortfall reflects unresolved V genes, and no reason is known for the rest. The sample data list roughly 500,000 clones, and around nine tenths of these were observed just once. The ten largest clones capture around 13% of the sample.

This material consisted of peripheral blood, taken in a trial of Ad26.COV2.S vaccine versus placebo. Every receptor here comes from a person between 18 and 60 years old who received the Ad26.COV2.S COVID-19 vaccine or a placebo.

This clone was seen once. The chain links TRBV2 to TRBJ1-5; D perhaps matches TRBD1 (6 bases). Trimming pared 6 bases from V and 4 bases from J, leaving 16 bases between. Per the germline V gene, CDR1 is SNHLY and CDR2 is FYNNEI. The CDR3 covers 15 residues. The CDR3 region is CASREQGGRNQPQHF. The CDR3 DNA reads TGTGCCAGCAGGGAACAGGGAGGTAGGAATCAGCCCCAGCATTTT.

The chain uses TRBV19 and TRBJ1-1; 10 nucleotides match TRBD1. The germline CDR1 and CDR2 sequences are LNHDA and SQIVND (reference sequence). The CDR3 runs 15 residues. Trimming took 5 bases from V and 1 from J; bases not matched to a gene: 4. This CDR3 reads CASSDRGRRNTEAFF. In nucleotides, the CDR3 is TGTGCCAGTAGTGACAGGGGGCGCAGGAACACTGAAGCTTTCTTT.

V usage is TRBV30 and J usage is TRBJ1-1; D is unclear. V was cut by 2 bases and J by 10 bases, with 14 bases left in between. The CDR3 is 12 residues long. The germline V gene encodes CDR1 GTSNPN and CDR2 SVGIG (reference sequence). The CDR3 spells CAWSSARMGAFF. The CDR3 nucleotides read TGTGCCTGGAGTTCAGCAAGAATGGGAGCTTTCTTT.

The chain is built from TRBV18 and TRBJ2-7, with 7 bases that match TRBD1. V gave up 5 bases and J gave up 5 bases; unmatched junction bases: 6. CDR1 is KGHSH and CDR2 is LQKENI in the germline V gene. CDR3 size: 13 residues. The CDR3: CASSRDSRNEQYF. The CDR3 bases are TGTGCCAGCTCAAGGGACAGTCGGAACGAGCAGTACTTC. Full variable domain (outside the CDR3, taken from reference TRBV18 and TRBJ2-7): NAGVMQNPRHLVRRRGQEARLRCSPMKGHSHVYWYRQLPEEGLKFMVYLQKENIIDESGMPKERFSAEFPKEGPSILRIQQVVRGDSAAYFCASSRDSRNEQYFGPGTRLTVT.

Ten or more counts support this clone. The chain recombines TRBV5-1 with TRBJ1-2, with TRBD1 matching over 8 bases. In germline, CDR1 is SGHRS, CDR2 YFSETQ. J lost 4 bases, V lost 3 bases, and 8 bases had no gene match. CDR3 length equals 15 residues. CDR3 in amino acids: CASSSGQGAIYGYTF. For the CDR3, the DNA is TGCGCCAGCAGCTCAGGACAGGGAGCAATCTATGGCTACACCTTC.

This rearrangement joins TRBV30 to TRBJ2-6, with D perhaps matching TRBD2 (6 bases). The CDR3 is 14 amino acids. Germline lookup yields CDR1 GTSNPN and CDR2 SVGIG (reference sequence). Trimming removed 8 bases from V and 0 bases from J, with 11 bases in between. Here the CDR3 reads CAVRGNSGANVLTF. CDR3 nucleotide sequence: TGTGCCGTCCGGGGGAACTCTGGGGCCAACGTCCTGACTTTC.

The rearrangement uses TRBV30 and TRBJ2-3; unclear D gene. The length of the CDR3 is 12 residues. Trimming shortened V by 0 bases and J by 4 bases, and 5 bases separated the two germline ends. Germline V gene lookup returns CDR1 GTSNPN and CDR2 SVGIG (reference sequence). The CDR3 sequence is CAWSVLSDTQYF. CDR3 nucleotide sequence: TGTGCCTGGAGTGTACTGTCAGATACGCAGTATTTT.

Only one count was recorded for this clone. V gene TRBV12-3 or TRBV12-4 combines with J gene TRBJ1-3; D ambiguous. V was cut by 5 bases and J by 6 bases, with 11 bases left in between. CDR3 length: 13 residues. CDR3 loop: CASSPSPTNTIYF. In DNA, the CDR3 is TGTGCCAGCAGTCCATCCCCCACAAACACCATATATTTT.

This chain connects TRBV15 to TRBJ1-4; D is unresolved. Per the germline V gene, CDR1 is LNHNV and CDR2 is YYDKDF (reference sequence). V dropped 6 bases and J dropped 3 bases, with 11 bases sitting between them. The CDR3 consists of 14 residues. CDR3: CATRSRQANEKLFF. The CDR3, as DNA: TGTGCCACCAGATCGAGACAAGCTAATGAAAAACTGTTTTTT.

The chain has TRBV19 and TRBJ2-3, with 7 positions matching TRBD2. The length of the CDR3 is 11 residues. Germline values: CDR1 LNHDA, CDR2 SQIVND (reference sequence). The trim removed 3 bases at V and 14 bases at J, leaving 5 bases unmatched. The CDR3 loop reads CASSMLGRLYF. As DNA, the CDR3 is TGTGCCAGTAGTATGCTCGGGAGGCTGTATTTT.

With regard to this clone: This CDR3 is also generated by other DNA sequences in the sample. The chain uses TRBV27 and TRBJ2-3; no definite D call. CDR3 length: 12 residues. The germline V gene encodes CDR1 MNHEY and CDR2 SMNVEV (reference sequence). Trimming took 3 bases from V and 2 from J, leaving 3 bases between them. In DNA, the CDR3 is TGTGCCAGCAGTTTCTCCACAGATACGCAGTATTTT. It yields the protein CASSFSTDTQYF.

The chain is built from TRBV3-1 (or the pseudogene TRBV3-2) and TRBJ1-5; no definite D call. Trimming left V 2 bases short and J 1 base short, with 3 bases between. The CDR3 has 13 residues. Germline-derived CDR1 and CDR2 are LGHDT and YNNKEL (reference sequence). The DNA of the CDR3 is TGTGCCAGCAGCCAAAGGAGCAATCAGCCCCAGCATTTT. Its protein is CASSQRSNQPQHF.

V and J are TRBV30 and TRBJ2-1; maybe TRBD2 (6 bases). Between the trimmed V and J ends, which lost 2 bases and 4 bases, there was a span of 12 bases. The germline gives CDR1 GTSNPN, CDR2 SVGIG (reference sequence). This CDR3 has 14 amino acids. CDR3 in amino acids: CAWSNGGTYNEQFF. The DNA of the CDR3 is TGTGCCTGGAGTAATGGCGGGACTTACAATGAGCAGTTCTTC. Drawing the rest from reference TRBV30 and TRBJ2-1, the complete variable domain is SQTIHQWPATLVQPVGSPLSLECTVEGTSNPNLYWYRQAAGRGLQLLFYSVGIGQISSEVPQNLSASRPQDRQFILSSKKLLLSDSGFYLCAWSNGGTYNEQFFGPGTRLTVL.

The rearrangement links TRBV7-2 to TRBJ1-1, with unresolved D. The CDR3 is 11 amino acids. Germline CDR1 reads SGHTA; CDR2 reads FQGNSA. V lost 4 bases, J lost 8 bases, and 8 bases lay in between. CDR3 coding DNA: TGTGCCAGCAGCTGGAAGTCGGAAGCTTTCTTT. Amino acids: CASSWKSEAFF.

V is TRBV7-8 and J is TRBJ1-1, with a possible D match to TRBD1 (5 bases). This CDR3 comprises 16 residues. V dropped 4 bases and J dropped 2 bases, with 17 bases sitting between them. Germline CDR1 SGHVS, CDR2 FQNEAQ. The CDR3 DNA follows: TGTGCCAGCAGCTCTTGGCAGGGCGGGATTAACACTGAAGCTTTCTTT. It encodes CASSSWQGGINTEAFF.

The chain carries TRBV7-9 and TRBJ1-1; a possible D gene is TRBD1 (6 bases). This CDR3 spans 14 amino acids. V gave up 4 bases and J gave up 1 base, with 10 bases separating them. The germline CDR1 and CDR2 sequences are SEHNR and FQNEAQ (reference sequence). The DNA for the CDR3 is TGTGCCAGCAGCTATTCAGGGGCGAACACTGAAGCTTTCTTT. Protein: CASSYSGANTEAFF.

The chain uses TRBV25-1 and TRBJ1-2; the D is unclear. Trimming took off 3 bases at V and 8 bases at J, with 13 bases between the two ends. CDR1 is MGHDK and CDR2 is SYGVNS in the germline V gene. The CDR3 consists of 13 residues. DNA for the CDR3: TGTGCCAGCAGTGATGACCCGGCGAGCGGCTACACCTTC. It specifies CASSDDPASGYTF.

This clone was detected only once. The CDR3 is CASSQGSHAQFF. CDR3 in DNA: TGTGCCAGCAGCCAAGGGAGCCACGCTCAGTTCTTC. The gene calls are TRBV6-5 and TRBJ2-1, with a tentative D call TRBD2 (5 bases). The CDR3 covers 12 residues. V gave up 6 bases and J gave up 13 bases, with 16 bases separating them. Per germline, CDR1 MNHEY and CDR2 SVGAGI.

The chain joins TRBV9 to TRBJ1-1; no clear D gene. This CDR3 region has 14 residues. The V end lost 3 bases, the J end lost 3 bases, and 12 bases lay between the germline ends. The germline V gene has CDR1 SGDLS and CDR2 YYNGEE. CDR3 sequence: CASSARLGYTEAFF. CDR3 sequence (DNA): TGTGCCAGCAGCGCACGACTGGGGTACACTGAAGCTTTCTTT.

The V gene is TRBV30, the J gene TRBJ2-5; either TRBD1 or TRBD2 may supply D (5 bases each). Germline V gene data show CDR1 as GTSNPN and CDR2 as SVGIG (reference sequence). The CDR3 extends over 16 amino acids. Trimming took off 3 bases at V and 1 base at J, with 18 bases between the two ends. CDR3 in amino acids: CAWSSGTGAIQETQYF. DNA of the CDR3: TGTGCCTGGAGCTCAGGGACCGGGGCTATCCAAGAGACCCAGTACTTC.

This clone was recorded once. This chain joins TRBV9 and TRBJ2-1; 7 bases align to TRBD2. The CDR3 has 17 residues. CDR1 SGDLS and CDR2 YYNGEE come from the germline V gene. J gave up 0 bases and V 0 bases, and 6 bases lay outside the gene matches. The CDR3 sequence is CASSVGSSGSSYNEQFF. The CDR3 DNA follows: TGTGCCAGCAGCGTAGGTTCTAGCGGAAGCTCCTACAATGAGCAGTTCTTC. The complete variable domain, with remaining parts taken from reference TRBV9 and TRBJ2-1, reads DSGVTQTPKHLITATGQRVTLRCSPRSGDLSVYWYQQSLDQGLQFLIQYYNGEERAKGNILERFSAQQFPDLHSELNLSSLELGDSALYFCASSVGSSGSSYNEQFFGPGTRLTVL.

This rearrangement joins TRBV25-1 to TRBJ2-1; D is uncertain. V was shortened by 0 bases and J by 4 bases, with 4 bases between the two germline ends. This CDR3 comprises 13 residues. Germline-derived CDR1 and CDR2 are MGHDK and SYGVNS. CDR3 amino acids: CASSEYNYNEQFF. CDR3 coding DNA: TGTGCCAGCAGTGAATATAATTACAATGAGCAGTTCTTC.

The rearrangement links TRBV29-1 to TRBJ2-5, with a weak D call TRBD2 (7 bases). CDR1 and CDR2 from the germline V gene are SQVTM and ANQGSEA. The V end was cut by 6 bases, the J end by 2 bases, with 22 bases between. The CDR3 loop spans 16 amino acids. CDR3 DNA sequence: TGCAGCGTCCTAAGAGGGGGGGGCGCCGGTCAAGAGACCCAGTACTTC. Translated: CSVLRGGGAGQETQYF. Drawing the rest from reference TRBV29-1 and TRBJ2-5, the complete variable domain is SAVISQKPSRDICQRGTSLTIQCQVDSQVTMMFWYRQQPGQSLTLIATANQGSEATYESGFVIDKFPISRPNLTFSTLTVSNMSPEDSSIYLCSVLRGGGAGQETQYFGPGTRLLVL.

V gene TRBV7-9 combines with J gene TRBJ2-2; D uncertain. Germline CDR1 SEHNR, CDR2 FQNEAQ (reference sequence). The CDR3 covers 16 residues. Trimming pared 0 bases from V and 5 bases from J, leaving 13 bases between. Here the CDR3 DNA reads TGTGCCAGCAGCTTAGCGCAATGGGTAGGAACCGGGGAGCTGTTTTTT. It specifies CASSLAQWVGTGELFF.

The V call is TRBV5-1, the J call TRBJ2-5; 10 bases are shared with TRBD2. Losses at the gene ends were 2 bases for V and 2 bases for J; bases not matched to a gene: 12. In germline, CDR1 is SGHRS, CDR2 YFSETQ. The CDR3 is 18 amino acids. CDR3 region: CASSFFWDSGRTQETQYF. The CDR3 nucleotides read TGCGCCAGCAGCTTTTTTTGGGATAGCGGGAGGACACAAGAGACCCAGTACTTC.

With regard to this clone: Germline and junction disagree at one end, which may indicate a read error. The rearrangement joins TRBV9 to TRBJ2-1; 7 positions match TRBD2. The CDR3 is 13 amino acids. The germline gives CDR1 SGDLS, CDR2 YYNGEE. The CDR3 DNA reads TGTGCCAGCACCGTAAGTCCTAGCGGTGAGCAGTTCTTC. Translated: CASTVSPSGEQFF.

The V call is TRBV15, the J call TRBJ2-1, with unresolved D. The ends were cut back, 3 bases at V and 5 bases at J, with 11 bases in the middle. CDR1 is LNHNV, CDR2 YYDKDF, per germline (reference sequence). This CDR3 contains 14 residues. The CDR3 region is CATSRAGQNNEQFF. CDR3 in DNA: TGTGCCACCAGCAGGGCCGGGCAAAACAATGAGCAGTTCTTC.

CDR3 nucleotides: TGTGCCAGCAGCTTGCGAAGCTCTGGAAACACCATATATTTT. This sequence encodes CASSLRSSGNTIYF. The chain combines TRBV5-8 with TRBJ1-3; no firm D call. Germline V gene sequence: CDR1 SGHTS, CDR2 YDEGEE. Trimming stripped 1 base from V and 0 bases from J, with 5 bases between. The CDR3 is 14 residues long.

This clone was counted once. The chain carries TRBV20-1 and TRBJ2-3, with D maybe TRBD1 (6 bases). Germline-derived CDR1 and CDR2 are DFQATT and SNEGSKA (reference sequence). The CDR3 has 15 residues. The ends were cut back, 3 bases at V and 2 bases at J, with 15 bases in the middle. CDR3 in DNA: TGCAGTGCTAGTTTATCTCAGGGGTTCACAGATACGCAGTATTTT. Amino acid sequence: CSASLSQGFTDTQYF.